The next 5 T cell receptor beta chains were all read from a single sample in a study of cytotoxic CD8 clonotypes in ibrutinib-treated CLL. Sequencing was performed with immunoSEQ multiplex PCR; in TCRdb, only in-frame clones are kept and a portion is missing. The sample contains roughly 63,000 clones, 57% of which appear only once. Sequencing used PBMCs, obtained after 12 months of ibrutinib treatment. These receptors were obtained from a human donor with chronic lymphocytic leukemia.

V and J are TRBV6-5 and TRBJ2-2; tentative D call: TRBD2 (5 bases). Trimming left V 6 bases short and J 5 bases short, with 10 bases between. There are 13 residues in the CDR3. The germline CDR1 and CDR2 sequences are MNHEY and SVGAGI. CDR3 DNA: TGTGCCAGCAGGAGGGAAGGAACCGGGGAGCTGTTTTTT. As protein: CASRREGTGELFF.

At least ten counts were recorded for this clone. The chain is built from TRBV7-8 and TRBJ2-7; 9 nucleotides agree with TRBD2. The CDR3 contains 16 residues. V shed 5 bases, J shed 0 bases, and the junction held 8 bases outside the gene matches. The germline V gene encodes CDR1 SGHVS and CDR2 FQNEAQ. The CDR3: CASSGTSGRSSYEQYF. In DNA form, the CDR3 reads TGTGCCAGCAGCGGCACTAGCGGGCGAAGCTCCTACGAGCAGTACTTC.

V is TRBV7-6 and J is TRBJ2-5; TRBD1 is a possible D gene (5 bases). V was cut by 1 base and J by 4 bases, with 7 bases left in between. In germline, CDR1 is SGHVS, CDR2 FNYEAQ. CDR3 size: 13 residues. The DNA for the CDR3 is TGTGCCAGCAGCTTAGTAGGGGTAGAGACCCAGTACTTC. Its translation: CASSLVGVETQYF.

The chain has TRBV6-1 and TRBJ1-1, with D unclear. Germline V CDR1 and CDR2: MNHNS, SASEGT. The CDR3 is 12 amino acids. V lost 6 bases, J lost 3 bases, and 8 bases lay in between. CDR3 region: CASRPRDTEAFF. DNA of the CDR3: TGTGCCAGCAGGCCCCGGGACACTGAAGCTTTCTTT.

Concerning this clone itself: One end of the junction varies from germline; a read error may be responsible. This chain links TRBV28 with TRBJ1-5, with TRBD1 identical over 10 bases. The germline CDR1 and CDR2 sequences are MDHEN and SYDVKM. The CDR3 consists of 12 residues. The CDR3 region is CAGRTGGKPQHF. The CDR3 DNA reads TGTGCCGGCAGGACAGGGGGTAAGCCCCAGCATTTT.